The 32 T cell receptor beta chains listed next were all sequenced from one sample in a study of cytomegalovirus exposure and HLA in healthy donors. Amplification used 60 Vbeta primers and 13 Jbeta primers. Produced via immunoSEQ multiplex PCR; TCRdb's table is partial and in-frame only. The sample has under 200,000 clones, about 75% seen once; the top ten hold 1.2% to 1.5%. Sequenced: PBMCs. These receptors were obtained from a man aged 18 to 35 in good health and CMV-seronegative.

In its sample, this clone was seen a few times. The chain employs TRBV9 and TRBJ2-7; 13 positions match TRBD2. The CDR3 is 17 amino acids. V was clipped by 0 bases and J by 3 bases; unmatched bases: 6. Germline values: CDR1 SGDLS, CDR2 YYNGEE. CDR3 bases: TGTGCCAGCAGCGTAGGATTGGGACTAGCGGGGAACTACGAGCAGTACTTC. It yields the protein CASSVGLGLAGNYEQYF.

The chain couples TRBV7-9 to TRBJ2-2, with TRBD2 as a possible D gene (6 bases). Germline CDR1 reads SEHNR; CDR2 reads FQNEAQ (reference sequence). The CDR3 runs to 15 residues. CDR3 nucleotides: TGTTCCATCGAGGGCCCCCGGGGGTCAACCGGGGAGCTGTTTTTT. As protein: CSIEGPRGSTGELFF.

This clone showed up just a few times. The chain has TRBV18 and TRBJ2-1, with 9 bases matching TRBD2. CDR1 and CDR2 from the germline V gene are KGHSH and LQKENI. The CDR3 is 15 residues long. With 1 base clipped from V and 5 bases from J, the junction kept 3 bases outside the gene matches. The CDR3 nucleotides read TGTGCCAGCTCACCACAGGGCGGGAGGGACAATGAGCAGTTCTTC. Its protein product is CASSPQGGRDNEQFF.

V usage is TRBV18 and J usage is TRBJ1-2; 8 bases are shared with TRBD1. Germline trimming cut 0 bases from V and 7 bases from J; bases unmatched to any gene: 4. CDR1 and CDR2 (germline): KGHSH, LQKENI. The CDR3 loop spans 14 amino acids. The CDR3 bases are TGTGCCAGCTCACCACCGACAGGGGAGGCTGGCTACACCTTC. As protein: CASSPPTGEAGYTF.

This rearrangement joins TRBV6-5 to TRBJ2-5; D unresolved. The germline CDR1 and CDR2 sequences are MNHEY and SVGAGI. The CDR3 length is 13 residues. V was clipped by 2 bases and J by 7 bases, with 11 bases between them. CDR3 sequence: CASSYNSMGTQYF. The CDR3, as DNA: TGTGCCAGCAGTTACAACAGCATGGGGACCCAGTACTTC.

Regarding this clone: A read error may account for a junction end that differs from germline. V usage is TRBV7-9 and J usage is TRBJ2-7, with D tentatively TRBD2 (6 bases). The CDR3 contains 14 residues. CDR1 and CDR2 (germline): SEHNR, FQNEAQ (reference sequence). CDR3 coding DNA: TGTTCCAGCAGCTCGACTAGTACCCCCTACGAGCAGTACTTC. Its protein product is CSSSSTSTPYEQYF.

A few counts support this clone. This chain uses TRBV2 with TRBJ2-3, with TRBD2 matching over 13 bases. The germline gives CDR1 SNHLY, CDR2 FYNNEI. Losses at the gene ends were 10 bases for V and 0 bases for J; bases not matched to a gene: 10. This CDR3 has 17 amino acids. For the CDR3, the DNA is TGTGCCACAGAGGGACTAGCGGGGACTACTAGCACAGATACGCAGTATTTT. Amino acid sequence: CATEGLAGTTSTDTQYF. Looking up the rest from reference TRBV2 and TRBJ2-3 gives the full variable domain: EPEVTQTPSHQVTQMGQEVILRCVPISNHLYFYWYRQILGQKVEFLVSFYNNEISEKSEIFDDQFSVERPDGSNFTLKIRSTKLEDSAMYFCATEGLAGTTSTDTQYFGPGTRLTVL.

This chain links TRBV2 with TRBJ2-5; TRBD1 aligns across 8 bases. The germline CDR1 and CDR2 sequences are SNHLY and FYNNEI. Trimming at V came to 6 bases and at J to 5 bases, leaving 5 bases not matched to a gene. The CDR3 runs to 13 residues. The chain's CDR3 is CASRVTGVETQYF. Written as DNA, the CDR3 is TGTGCCAGCAGGGTGACAGGGGTGGAGACCCAGTACTTC.

The V and J genes are TRBV5-5 and TRBJ2-7; the D gene is possibly TRBD2 (5 bases). Germline CDR1 reads SGHKS; CDR2 reads YYEKEE (reference sequence). The V end was cut by 4 bases, the J end by 7 bases, with 15 bases between. The CDR3 covers 13 residues. CDR3 in DNA: TGTGCCAGCAGCCTCGGGCCTTCGGGGGAGCAGTACTTC. Protein: CASSLGPSGEQYF.

As regards this clone: Relative to the germline gene, one junction end is altered; a read error may explain this. The rearrangement joins TRBV30 to TRBJ2-1; 10 nucleotides line up with TRBD1. The germline V gene has CDR1 GTSNPN and CDR2 SVGIG (reference sequence). CDR3 size: 12 residues. This CDR3 reads CAWTGGFNEQFF. The CDR3 region has the DNA TGCGCTTGGACAGGGGGGTTCAATGAGCAGTTCTTC.

This chain links TRBV5-6 with TRBJ1-1; 10 bases agree with TRBD1. The V gene's germline CDR1 is SGHDT and CDR2 YYEEEE. Trimming at V came to 4 bases and at J to 5 bases, leaving 8 bases not matched to a gene. This CDR3 has 15 amino acids. The DNA of the CDR3 is TGTGCCAGCAGCCGCCTGGACAGGGGGGATACTGAAGCTTTCTTT. It specifies CASSRLDRGDTEAFF. The whole variable domain, filled in from reference TRBV5-6 and TRBJ1-1, reads DAGVTQSPTHLIKTRGQQVTLRCSPKSGHDTVSWYQQALGQGPQFIFQYYEEEERQRGNFPDRFSGHQFPNYSSELNVNALLLGDSALYLCASSRLDRGDTEAFFGQGTRLTVV.

This clone was seen only once. The CDR3 DNA is TGTGCCAGCAGCTTACCAGGGAAAGAGACCCAGTACTTC. Amino acids: CASSLPGKETQYF. This chain uses TRBV5-4 with TRBJ2-5; possible D gene TRBD1, 5 bases. Per germline, CDR1 SGHNT and CDR2 YYREEE (reference sequence). The V end was cut by 2 bases, the J end by 3 bases, with 8 bases between. The CDR3 has 13 residues.

This chain uses TRBV5-4 with TRBJ2-3, with a possible D match to TRBD2 (5 bases). Germline V gene sequence: CDR1 SGHNT, CDR2 YYREEE (reference sequence). The CDR3 runs to 16 residues. V was pared by 0 bases and J by 1 base, with 12 bases between. CDR3 sequence reads: CASSLDRGRGTDTQYF. The CDR3 DNA sequence: TGTGCCAGCAGCTTGGATCGCGGGCGGGGCACAGATACGCAGTATTTT.

This chain links TRBV5-4 with TRBJ1-6; D remains unclear. The CDR3 covers 17 residues. From germline, CDR1 is SGHNT and CDR2 YYREEE (reference sequence). Trimming took 3 bases from V and 3 from J, leaving 16 bases between them. The CDR3 sequence: CASSSRHALLYNSPLHF. DNA for the CDR3: TGTGCCAGCAGCTCCCGCCACGCACTCCTCTATAATTCACCCCTCCACTTT.

In this sample, this clone turned up a few times. The chain uses TRBV19 and TRBJ1-2, with unresolved D. Germline CDR1 is LNHDA and CDR2 is SQIVND (reference sequence). V dropped 3 bases and J dropped 2 bases, with 7 bases sitting between them. The CDR3 extends over 13 amino acids. The CDR3 region is CASSMVENYGYTF. The CDR3 DNA is TGTGCCAGTAGTATGGTCGAGAACTATGGCTACACCTTC.

V gene TRBV2 combines with J gene TRBJ2-7; TRBD2 might be the D (5 bases). The CDR3 totals 15 residues. V was clipped by 5 bases and J by 4 bases, with 18 bases between them. In germline, CDR1 is SNHLY, CDR2 FYNNEI. CDR3 in amino acids: CASSPGPAAIYEQYF. Here the CDR3 DNA reads TGTGCCAGCAGTCCCGGCCCAGCGGCCATATACGAGCAGTACTTC.

J is TRBJ1-3 and V is TRBV4-1; D possibly corresponds to TRBD1 (5 bases). There are 14 residues in the CDR3. Deletions cut 2 bases from V and 8 bases from J, with 13 bases between. Germline CDR1 MGHRA, CDR2 YSYEKL. The CDR3 bases are TGCGCCAGCAGCCAAACAGGCTTGCGATACACCATATATTTT. This codes for CASSQTGLRYTIYF.

This rearrangement joins TRBV11-2 to TRBJ2-1, with D tentatively TRBD2 (6 bases). Germline V gives CDR1 SGHAT, CDR2 FQNNGV. The V and J ends lost 2 bases and 5 bases respectively, with 16 bases between them. The CDR3 is made up of 16 amino acids. The chain's CDR3 is CASSLFPAWRDNEQFF. The CDR3 DNA reads as TGTGCCAGCAGCTTATTCCCAGCGTGGAGGGACAATGAGCAGTTCTTC.

The rearrangement links TRBV11-2 to TRBJ1-1; TRBD1 matches at 8 bases. Germline loops: CDR1 SGHAT, CDR2 FQNNGV. CDR3 length: 15 residues. V lost 6 bases to trimming and J lost 4 bases; unmatched junction nucleotides: 10. The CDR3 coding sequence is TGTGCCAGCAGACCCCTGACAGGGGCGACCACTGAAGCTTTCTTT. Protein sequence: CASRPLTGATTEAFF.

The rearrangement uses TRBV10-1 and TRBJ1-4; D is possibly TRBD1 (6 bases). Germline lookup yields CDR1 WNHNN and CDR2 SYGVQD (reference sequence). Trimming left V 5 bases short and J 5 bases short, with 12 bases between. The CDR3 consists of 14 residues. The CDR3 region has the DNA TGCGCCAGCAGTCCGGGACAACGAAATGAAAAACTGTTTTTT. It is translated as CASSPGQRNEKLFF.

This clone occurred once. The V call is TRBV5-4, the J call TRBJ2-1, with 9 bases that match TRBD2. Losses at the gene ends were 0 bases for V and 4 bases for J; bases not matched to a gene: 5. Germline V gene sequence: CDR1 SGHNT, CDR2 YYREEE (reference sequence). The CDR3 spans 16 residues. The DNA of the CDR3 is TGTGCCAGCAGCTTGGCCACTAGCGGGCCTTACAATGAGCAGTTCTTC. It encodes CASSLATSGPYNEQFF.

V is TRBV4-3 and J is TRBJ1-5; D may be TRBD1 (6 bases). The CDR3 runs 15 residues. V lost 4 bases to trimming and J lost 4 bases, with 14 bases between them. Germline V gene data show CDR1 as LGHNA and CDR2 as YSLEER. CDR3 DNA: TGCGCCAGCAGCCTGGGGGCAGGTGGGAATCAGCCCCAGCATTTT. Its protein is CASSLGAGGNQPQHF.

The chain combines TRBV19 with TRBJ2-1, with TRBD2 matching 9 bases. Germline lookup yields CDR1 LNHDA and CDR2 SQIVND (reference sequence). The length of the CDR3 is 16 residues. With 2 bases clipped from V and 2 bases from J, the junction kept 4 bases outside the gene matches. The CDR3 DNA sequence: TGTGCCAGTAGTATACTGGGCGGGAGGGCCTACAATGAGCAGTTCTTC. This sequence encodes CASSILGGRAYNEQFF.

The chain employs TRBV10-1 and TRBJ2-2; TRBD1 matches 9 bases. Trimming at V came to 9 bases and at J to 5 bases, leaving 7 bases not matched to a gene. The CDR3 extends over 14 amino acids. Germline V gives CDR1 WNHNN, CDR2 SYGVQD (reference sequence). The CDR3 DNA sequence: TGCGCCAGACGACGGACAGGGGAGACCGGGGAGCTGTTTTTT. Protein: CARRRTGETGELFF.

This rearrangement joins TRBV7-6 to TRBJ1-1; weak D call: TRBD1 (5 bases). Per the germline V gene, CDR1 is SGHVS and CDR2 is FNYEAQ. CDR3 length: 15 residues. V lost 5 bases to trimming and J lost 0 bases, with 13 bases between them. The chain's CDR3 is CASSPSDRLNTEAFF. Written as DNA, the CDR3 is TGTGCCAGCAGCCCTAGCGACAGACTGAACACTGAAGCTTTCTTT.

CDR3 amino acids: CASSLESSYNSPLHF. The CDR3 nucleotides are TGTGCCAGCAGCTTGGAGAGCTCCTATAATTCACCCCTCCACTTT. V and J are TRBV5-6 and TRBJ1-6; the D is unclear. CDR3 length: 15 residues. Trimming took 0 bases from V and 0 from J, leaving 4 bases between them. The germline V gene has CDR1 SGHDT and CDR2 YYEEEE.

This clone was recorded once. The J gene is TRBJ2-1, the V gene TRBV9; 8 nucleotides align to TRBD2. Unmatched junction bases numbered 2, after V lost 3 bases and J lost 0 bases. The CDR3 consists of 15 residues. CDR1 SGDLS and CDR2 YYNGEE come from the germline V gene. The CDR3 DNA reads as TGTGCCAGCAGCGCGGGGGGGGGCTCCTACAATGAGCAGTTCTTC. Translation: CASSAGGGSYNEQFF.

The J gene is TRBJ2-1, the V gene TRBV21-1; the DNA was not used to check the table's D call, TRBD1. TRBV21-1 is noted as a pseudogene. This CDR3 has 13 amino acids. The CDR3 sequence is CASSKERGYREFF. CDR3 DNA: TGTGCCAGCAGCAAAGAAAGGGGCTACCGGGAGTTCTTC.

Note on this clone: Compared with germline, one end of the junction differs, possibly owing to a read error. This rearrangement joins TRBV7-9 to TRBJ1-1; D remains unclear. The germline V gene encodes CDR1 SEHNR and CDR2 FQNEAQ (reference sequence). This CDR3 spans 13 amino acids. The CDR3, as DNA: TGTTCCAGCATAGGGCCGGAGGACACTGAAGCTTTCTTT. It is translated as CSSIGPEDTEAFF.

J is TRBJ2-2 and V is TRBV9; 11 bases are shared with TRBD1. The CDR3 is made up of 16 amino acids. The V gene end was trimmed by 3 bases and the J gene end by 4 bases; junction bases not matched to a gene: 5. Germline loops: CDR1 SGDLS, CDR2 YYNGEE. CDR3 in DNA: TGTGCCAGCAGCGGAGGACAGGGGGCGGGCACCGGGGAGCTGTTTTTT. Protein sequence: CASSGGQGAGTGELFF.

V gene TRBV11-3 combines with J gene TRBJ2-2; no reliable D call. The CDR3 consists of 14 residues. V was shortened by 2 bases and J by 6 bases, with 10 bases between the two germline ends. Germline V gene data show CDR1 as SGHNT and CDR2 as YENEEA. DNA for the CDR3: TGTGCCAGCAGCTTAATGAACTCCGCCGGGGAGCTGTTTTTT. It specifies CASSLMNSAGELFF.

Only a few counts were recorded for this clone. V and J are TRBV28 and TRBJ2-2, with a tentative D call TRBD1 (6 bases). V lost 10 bases, J lost 1 base, and 16 bases lay in between. The germline V gene encodes CDR1 MDHEN and CDR2 SYDVKM. The CDR3 is made up of 15 amino acids. DNA for the CDR3: TGTGCCATACACTCATGGACAGTGAACACCGGGGAGCTGTTTTTT. Protein sequence: CAIHSWTVNTGELFF.